This T cell receptor beta chain was sequenced for a study of beta chain features in type 1 diabetes. Notes on the study in general: A PCR bias possibly favoring shorter templates would apply equally to patients and controls. Patients with Type 1 diabetes showed moderately but significantly shorter TCRB CDR3s in all four CD4+ subsets. Healthy donors had naive, central memory and Treg TCRB repertoires that appeared less similar than those seen among patients. No resolution was reached here on whether HLA type influences TCRB rearrangement. Overrepresentation of cells with high TCR expression could result from cDNA sequencing.

V gave up 8 bases and J gave up 3 bases; unmatched junction bases: 13. CDR3 length: 17 amino acids. Germline V gene data show CDR1 as MDHEN and CDR2 as SYDVKM. Expressed TCRB transcripts were sequenced, since all the RNA that had been isolated was reverse transcribed. Libraries were prepared by immunoSEQ multiplex PCR; TCRdb keeps only in-frame clonotypes and omits some of them. The sample holds roughly 340,000 clones, about 13% seen once. Comments on this clone: The antigen is unknown.

Specimen: naive CD4+ T cells from blood. The rearrangement joins TRBV28 to TRBJ2-1, with 10 bases aligning to TRBD2. This TCR was sampled from a woman under 30 with type 1 diabetes. The CDR3 loop is CASQGLARFGGYNEQFF. As DNA, the CDR3 is TGTGCCAGCCAGGGACTAGCGCGATTCGGGGGCTACAATGAGCAGTTCTTC.